This TCR beta chain was profiled in a study of blood T cell repertoires in COVID-19. Study context: There were acute and convalescent COVID-19 samples, and they came from the United States, Italy and Spain. Sources were T cells, B-cell-depleted T cells, or PBMCs; the material itself was cDNA or gDNA.

Authors' methods: From reference gene primer amplification, estimates of nucleated cell counts were derived. This table comes from immunoSEQ multiplex PCR, and its TCRdb copy is limited to in-frame clones, with some not included. D and trimming come from the DNA, and the V and J calls and clone size come from that table. The table has tens of thousands of clones, roughly three quarters seen once; the top ten hold less than 25%. V dropped 5 bases and J dropped 2; count of bases not matched to a gene: 6. Germline V gives CDR1 SGHVS, CDR2 FNYEAQ. The CDR3 has 15 amino acids. The chain has TRBV7-6 and TRBJ2-3; 8 nucleotides match TRBD2. The source is a man in his fifties with active or convalescent COVID-19. Sequenced input: peripheral blood. CDR3 bases: TGTGCCAGCAGCCCCCTCGGGGGGGACACAGATACGCAGTATTTT. Protein: CASSPLGGDTDTQYF.